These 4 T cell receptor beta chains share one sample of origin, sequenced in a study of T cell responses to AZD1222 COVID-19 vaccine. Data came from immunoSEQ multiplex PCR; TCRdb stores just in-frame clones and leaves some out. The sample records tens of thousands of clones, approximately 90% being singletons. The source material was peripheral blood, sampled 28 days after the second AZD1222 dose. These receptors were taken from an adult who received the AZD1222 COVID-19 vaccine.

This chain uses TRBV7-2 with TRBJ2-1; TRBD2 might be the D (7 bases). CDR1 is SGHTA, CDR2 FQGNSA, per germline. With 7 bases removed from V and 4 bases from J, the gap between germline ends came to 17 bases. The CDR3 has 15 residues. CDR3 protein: CASTIGAGAYNEQFF. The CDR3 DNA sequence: TGTGCCAGCACCATAGGGGCGGGGGCTTACAATGAGCAGTTCTTC.

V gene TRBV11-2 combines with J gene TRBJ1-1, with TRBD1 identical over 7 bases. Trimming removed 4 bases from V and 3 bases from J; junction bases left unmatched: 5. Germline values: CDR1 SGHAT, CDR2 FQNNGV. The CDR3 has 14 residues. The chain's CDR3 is CASSSGQWDTEAFF. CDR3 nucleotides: TGTGCCAGCAGCTCGGGACAGTGGGACACTGAAGCTTTCTTT.

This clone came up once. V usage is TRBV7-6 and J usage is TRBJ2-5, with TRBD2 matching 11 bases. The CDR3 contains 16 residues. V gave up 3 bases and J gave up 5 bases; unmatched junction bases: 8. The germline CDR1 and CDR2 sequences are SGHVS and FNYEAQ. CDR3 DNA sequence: TGTGCCAGCAGCTTTTATAGCGGGGGGGCTCATGAGACCCAGTACTTC. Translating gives CASSFYSGGAHETQYF.

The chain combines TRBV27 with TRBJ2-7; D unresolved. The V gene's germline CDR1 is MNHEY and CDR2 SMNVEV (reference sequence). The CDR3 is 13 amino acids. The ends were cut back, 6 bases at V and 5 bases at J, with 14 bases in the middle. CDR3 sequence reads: CASSPVGMDEQYF. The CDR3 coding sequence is TGTGCCAGCAGCCCAGTAGGGATGGACGAGCAGTACTTC.